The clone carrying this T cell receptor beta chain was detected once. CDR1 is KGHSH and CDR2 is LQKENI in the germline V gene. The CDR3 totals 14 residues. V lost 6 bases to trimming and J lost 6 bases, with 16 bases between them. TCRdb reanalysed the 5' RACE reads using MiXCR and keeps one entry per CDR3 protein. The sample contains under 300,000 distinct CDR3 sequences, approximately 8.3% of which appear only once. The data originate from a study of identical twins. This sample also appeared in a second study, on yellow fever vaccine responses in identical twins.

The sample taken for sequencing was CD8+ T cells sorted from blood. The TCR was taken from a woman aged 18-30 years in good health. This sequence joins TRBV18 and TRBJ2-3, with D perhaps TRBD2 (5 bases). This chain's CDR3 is CASSHPLAGDTQYF. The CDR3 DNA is TGTGCCAGCTCGCACCCCCTAGCAGGCGATACGCAGTATTTT.